This paragraph covers one T cell receptor (beta chain) sequence. These data are taken from a study of blood T cell repertoires in COVID-19. Whole-study context: Sites in the United States, Italy and Spain provided acute and convalescent COVID-19 samples. Nucleic acid was either cDNA or gDNA, and it came from T cells, B-cell-depleted T cells, or PBMCs.

Per the original methods: Nucleated cell number was recorded as an estimate derived from reference gene primer amplification. Only in-frame clones appear in the TCRdb table, and some are missing; sequencing was by immunoSEQ multiplex PCR. The DNA was the basis for D and trimming; V, J and clone size are from that table. The sample holds approximately 330,000 clones, around 90% seen once. Enrollment of patients from Seattle took place during active infection, with longitudinal follow-up. This clonotype was obtained from a man between 25 and 39 years old with COVID-19, enrolled during active disease. The specimen sequenced was peripheral blood.

This chain's CDR3 is CASSVATDLQTYNEQFF. CDR3 nucleotides: TGTGCCAGCAGCGTAGCCACAGACCTACAAACCTACAATGAGCAGTTCTTC. The rearrangement joins TRBV9 to TRBJ2-1; D ambiguous. The CDR3 spans 17 residues. With 0 bases removed from V and 2 bases from J, the gap between germline ends came to 15 bases. Germline V gives CDR1 SGDLS, CDR2 YYNGEE.